This TCR beta chain was found in a study of blood T cells in healthy people across ages. Across the whole study: Per two T cells, about one barcoded beta molecule was captured through template switching.

Isolation per sample recovered at least 7 million PBMCs. A J-beta primer mix and a sample-barcoded 5' primer were used in a second PCR of roughly 6 to 12 cycles. MiXCR was run by TCRdb on the 5' RACE reads, yielding one entry per CDR3 protein. Found here are fewer than 900,000 distinct CDR3 sequences, approximately 50% of them singletons; the top ten hold roughly a third. Looked up from germline, CDR1 is SGHRS and CDR2 is YFSETQ. The CDR3 has 15 residues. The sample taken for sequencing was blood. The clonotype originates from an older woman in good health. The chain couples TRBV5-1 to TRBJ2-7; D assignment may be TRBD1 or TRBD2 (6 bases each). The tail of the sequence fits TRBJ2-5 better, so the J call may be wrong. CDR3 sequence: CASRPGGLRVETQYF. The CDR3 DNA reads TGCGCCAGCCGACCCGGGGGCCTCAGGGTGGAGACCCAGTACTTC.